This T cell receptor beta chain is drawn from a study of OX40 agonist ivuxolimab in advanced cancers. Whole-study context: Allowance was made for prior anti-PD-1, anti-PD-L1 or anti-CTLA-4 therapy, and approximately 40% had some. Study results and caveats: Patients who responded partially at 0.1-3.0 mg/kg showed clonal expansion ranking among the lowest.

Excluded were patients having autoimmune disease history or systemic immunosuppression. TCRdb's table, derived via immunoSEQ multiplex PCR, lists solely in-frame clones and lacks some. The sample gives approximately 11,000 clones, 75% to 90% of which show up once; approximately 15% is in the top ten. Germline CDR1 and CDR2: SGHNT and YYREEE (reference sequence). CDR3 length: 12 residues. Trimming left V 1 base short and J 5 bases short, with 6 bases between. With respect to this clone: Its cognate antigen is unknown.

The starting material was CD4+ or CD8+ T cells sorted from blood, obtained in a trial of the OX40 agonist ivuxolimab. The V call is TRBV5-4, the J call TRBJ2-5; D is unresolved. The sequence was obtained from an adult with an advanced solid tumor such as melanoma, head and neck, liver or kidney cancer. The CDR3 DNA follows: TGTGCCAGCAGCTTGATAGGGGAGACCCAGTACTTC. Translating gives CASSLIGETQYF. Looking up the rest from reference TRBV5-4 and TRBJ2-5 gives the full variable domain: ETGVTQSPTHLIKTRGQQVTLRCSSQSGHNTVSWYQQALGQGPQFIFQYYREEENGRGNFPPRFSGLQFPNYSSELNVNALELDDSALYLCASSLIGETQYFGPGTRLLVL.